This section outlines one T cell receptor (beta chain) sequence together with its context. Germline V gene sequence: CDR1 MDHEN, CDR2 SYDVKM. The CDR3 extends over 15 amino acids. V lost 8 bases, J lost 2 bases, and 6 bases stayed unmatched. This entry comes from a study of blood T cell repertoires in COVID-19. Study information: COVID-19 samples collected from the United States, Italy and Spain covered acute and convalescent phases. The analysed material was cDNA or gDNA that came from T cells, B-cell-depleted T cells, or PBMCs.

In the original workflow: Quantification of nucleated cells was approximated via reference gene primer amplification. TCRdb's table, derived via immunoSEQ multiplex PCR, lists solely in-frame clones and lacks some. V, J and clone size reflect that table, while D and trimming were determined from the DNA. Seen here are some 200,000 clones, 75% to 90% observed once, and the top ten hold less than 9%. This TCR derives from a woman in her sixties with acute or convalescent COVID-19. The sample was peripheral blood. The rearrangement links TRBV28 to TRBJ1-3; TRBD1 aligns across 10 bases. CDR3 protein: CASYTDRGPGNTIYF. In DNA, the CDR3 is TGTGCCAGCTACACCGACAGGGGGCCTGGAAACACCATATATTTT.